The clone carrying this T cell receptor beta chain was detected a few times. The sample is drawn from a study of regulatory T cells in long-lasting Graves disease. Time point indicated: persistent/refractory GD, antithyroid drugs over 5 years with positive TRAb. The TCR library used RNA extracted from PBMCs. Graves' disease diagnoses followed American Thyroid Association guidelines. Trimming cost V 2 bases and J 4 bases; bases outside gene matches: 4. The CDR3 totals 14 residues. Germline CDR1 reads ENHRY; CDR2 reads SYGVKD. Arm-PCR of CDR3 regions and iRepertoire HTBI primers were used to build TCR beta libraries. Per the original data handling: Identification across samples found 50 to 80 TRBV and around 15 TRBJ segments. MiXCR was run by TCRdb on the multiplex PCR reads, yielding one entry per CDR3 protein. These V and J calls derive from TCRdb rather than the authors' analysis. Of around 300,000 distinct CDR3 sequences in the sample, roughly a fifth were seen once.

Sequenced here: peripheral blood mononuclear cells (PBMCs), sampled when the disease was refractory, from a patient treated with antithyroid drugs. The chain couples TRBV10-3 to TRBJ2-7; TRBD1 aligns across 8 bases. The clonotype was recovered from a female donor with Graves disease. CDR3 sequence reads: CAISEMDRDYEQYF. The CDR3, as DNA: TGTGCCATCAGTGAGATGGACAGGGATTACGAGCAGTACTTC.